This is a list of T cell receptor beta chains from one sample in a study of T-cell memory formation after mild COVID-19. TCRdb independently ran MiXCR on the 5' RACE reads; one entry per CDR3 protein. The sample yields hundreds of thousands of distinct CDR3 sequences, about 18% seen once. The sample consisted of PBMCs or a T cell subset sorted from them (not recorded which). The receptor source for this set is an adult woman who had mild COVID-19 (a few samples of this study predate the infection). Cell type and time point are not known. CDR3s include the opening cysteine and the closing phenylalanine or tryptophan. D genes are given only for firm matches. Expanded clones are given a class, and other clones once, few, many or no size at all.

TGTGCCAGCAGGCCCTCGGGCGGGGGCTCTCAAGAGACCCAGTACTTC,CASRPSGGGSQETQYF,many,TRBV12-3/TRBV12-4,NA,TRBJ2-5
TGTGCCAGCAGCTCCACCGGGACAGGGGGACGCGAGCAGTACTTC,CASSSTGTGGREQYF,NA,TRBV12-3/TRBV12-4,TRBD1,TRBJ2-7
TGTGCCACCAGCAGAGATCAGCGGGGGGGCCACACAGATACGCAGTATTTT,CATSRDQRGGHTDTQYF,few,TRBV15,TRBD2,TRBJ2-3
TGTGCCAGCAGCATTAGCGGGATCTCGGCCCACGAGCAGTACTTC,CASSISGISAHEQYF,many,TRBV7-2,TRBD2,TRBJ2-7
TGCGCCAGCAGCTTGGCAGACGAGCAGTACTTC,CASSLADEQYF,many,TRBV5-1,NA,TRBJ2-7
TGTGCCAGCCGGACAGGGCCCTTTAGTATCTCTGGGACTGAAGCTTTCTTT,CASRTGPFSISGTEAFF,NA,TRBV19,TRBD1,TRBJ1-1
TGCAGCGTTGATGAAAAGGGAGGTTTGTTTAATGGCTACACCTTC,CSVDEKGGLFNGYTF,few,TRBV29-1,NA,TRBJ1-2
TGTGCCAGCAGCTTAGGTTTAGTAGCAGATGGGCGACAAGAGACCCAGTACTTC,CASSLGLVADGRQETQYF,few,TRBV7-8,NA,TRBJ2-5
TGTGCCAGCACCGAGGGTGGGGGGCGAGGCTTTGGTCAGCCCCAGCATTTT,CASTEGGGRGFGQPQHF,NA,TRBV6-1,NA,TRBJ1-5
TGTGCCAGCAGCCTCGGGGGGGGGAAGGTGAACACTGAAGCTTTCTTT,CASSLGGGKVNTEAFF,few,TRBV11-3,NA,TRBJ1-1
TGTGCCAGCAGCTTCTACCCAGGAGGTACTGAAGCTTTCTTT,CASSFYPGGTEAFF,NA,TRBV7-2,NA,TRBJ1-1
TGTGCCAGCAGCGGGGACAGGAGCTCTGGAAACACCATATATTTT,CASSGDRSSGNTIYF,many,TRBV11-2,TRBD1,TRBJ1-3
TGTGCCAGCAGCCCCAATGCTTACACTGAAGCTTTCTTT,CASSPNAYTEAFF,NA,TRBV7-9,NA,TRBJ1-1
TGCAGCGTTGTGGCTTTACAAGAGACCCAGTACTTC,CSVVALQETQYF,NA,TRBV29-1,NA,TRBJ2-5
TGTGCCAGCAGTTACTCGGCGGGGGGGAGCTACAATGAGCAGTTCTTC,CASSYSAGGSYNEQFF,many,TRBV6-5,TRBD2,TRBJ2-1